This entry describes one T cell receptor (beta chain). The data belong to a study of blood T cell repertoires in COVID-19. Trimming left V 4 bases short and J 2 bases short, with 18 bases between. Germline lookup yields CDR1 MDHEN and CDR2 SYDVKM. The length of the CDR3 is 17 residues. TCRdb's table, derived via immunoSEQ multiplex PCR, lists solely in-frame clones and lacks some. The sample lists a few hundred thousand clones, around 90% seen once, with 1.2% in the top ten. The clonotype was recovered from a middle-aged man with acute or convalescent COVID-19. The sample consisted of peripheral blood. The chain employs TRBV28 and TRBJ2-1; possibly TRBD1 for D (6 bases). CDR3 DNA sequence: TGTGCCAGCAGTTCGTATTGGAACAGGGCGACCTACAATGAGCAGTTCTTC. Protein: CASSSYWNRATYNEQFF.